The 18 T cell receptor beta chains given below trace back to one sample, sequenced in a study of blood T cells in healthy people across ages. Together with a sample-barcoded 5' primer, a J-beta primer mix was included in a second PCR lasting about 6 to 11 cycles. One entry per CDR3 protein, called by TCRdb with MiXCR from the 5' RACE reads. The sample yields roughly 700,000 distinct CDR3 sequences, roughly 50% seen once. Sequenced: blood. All receptors derive from a woman in her sixties or seventies in good health.

This clonotype appeared a few times. The V call is TRBV7-2, the J call TRBJ1-4; D perhaps matches TRBD1 (6 bases). Trimming shortened V by 0 bases and J by 8 bases, and 7 bases separated the two germline ends. Germline V gene sequence: CDR1 SGHTA, CDR2 FQGNSA. The length of the CDR3 is 13 residues. CDR3 DNA sequence: TGTGCCAGCAGCTTAGCTAGGGGGGAAAAACTGTTTTTT. Amino acids: CASSLARGEKLFF.

This clonotype was recorded a few times. The chain combines TRBV29-1 with TRBJ1-2; the match to TRBD1 covers 11 bases. The germline CDR1 and CDR2 sequences are SQVTM and ANQGSEA. The CDR3 extends over 13 amino acids. With V trimmed by 7 bases and J by 2 bases, 3 bases remained unmatched. This chain's CDR3 is CSGGTGGNYGYTF. CDR3 bases: TGCAGCGGTGGGACAGGGGGGAACTATGGCTACACCTTC. Filled out from reference TRBV29-1 and TRBJ1-2, the complete variable domain reads SAVISQKPSRDICQRGTSLTIQCQVDSQVTMMFWYRQQPGQSLTLIATANQGSEATYESGFVIDKFPISRPNLTFSTLTVSNMSPEDSSIYLCSGGTGGNYGYTFGSGTRLTVV.

The chain links TRBV15 to TRBJ2-7, with D unresolved. V was cut by 4 bases and J by 2 bases, with 9 bases left in between. This CDR3 is built from 13 residues. CDR1 LNHNV and CDR2 YYDKDF come from the germline V gene (reference sequence). The CDR3 DNA reads TGTGCCACCAGCATAGCAGAGACCTACGAGCAGTACTTC. Protein product: CATSIAETYEQYF.

This clonotype was seen only a few times. The chain recombines TRBV27 with TRBJ2-5, with no clear D. The J call may be wrong; the DNA end is better matched by TRBJ2-7. The germline V gene has CDR1 MNHEY and CDR2 SMNVEV (reference sequence). This CDR3 is 13 amino acids long. The CDR3 coding sequence is TGTGCCAGCAGTTTATCGGCAGTCTACGAGCAGTACTTC. It encodes CASSLSAVYEQYF.

V and J are TRBV10-3 and TRBJ2-1, with D perhaps TRBD2 (5 bases). The germline V gene encodes CDR1 ENHRY and CDR2 SYGVKD. The CDR3 covers 11 residues. V was cut by 7 bases and J by 5 bases, with 6 bases left in between. The CDR3 region has the DNA TGTGCCATCATGGGAGACAATGAGCAGTTCTTC. This translates into CAIMGDNEQFF.

J is TRBJ1-1 and V is TRBV28; D is unclear. Trimming stripped 3 bases from V and 5 bases from J, with 16 bases between. Germline V lookup: CDR1 MDHEN, CDR2 SYDVKM. The CDR3 totals 15 residues. CDR3: CASSLGGGRITEAFF. CDR3 nucleotides: TGTGCCAGCAGTTTGGGAGGAGGGCGGATTACTGAAGCTTTCTTT.

This clonotype turned up a few times. The CDR3 DNA follows: TGTGCCAGCAGCCTTCTCAGACAGTTCTCCTACGAGCAGTACTTC. Its protein product is CASSLLRQFSYEQYF. V usage is TRBV6-2 or TRBV6-3 and J usage is TRBJ2-7, with D possibly TRBD1 on 5 matching bases. This CDR3 region has 15 residues. Germline lookup yields CDR1 MNHEY and CDR2 SVGEGT. Trimming left V 6 bases short and J 0 bases short, with 15 bases between.

This clonotype showed up just once. J is TRBJ2-1 and V is TRBV27; no definite D call. The CDR3 extends over 15 amino acids. Germline V CDR1 and CDR2: MNHEY, SMNVEV (reference sequence). Trimming left V 6 bases short and J 0 bases short, with 12 bases between. The CDR3 sequence is CASRVQQNSYNEQFF. For the CDR3, the DNA is TGTGCCAGCAGGGTACAGCAAAACTCCTACAATGAGCAGTTCTTC.

This clonotype appeared a few times. The chain links TRBV12-3 or TRBV12-4 to TRBJ2-5, with TRBD2 matching over 9 bases. The DNA end lines up better with TRBJ2-7; the J call may be wrong. This CDR3 contains 15 residues. The CDR3 DNA reads as TGTGCCAGCAGTTCCCCTGCGGGGGGGGATAACGAGCAGTACTTC. Its translation is CASSSPAGGDNEQYF.

This clonotype has more than one count but fewer than ten. In nucleotides, the CDR3 is TGTGCCAGCAGCAGGGGATCCACATCCTACGAGCAGTACTTC. Translating gives CASSRGSTSYEQYF. The chain links TRBV9 to TRBJ2-7; maybe TRBD1 (5 bases). CDR3 length: 14 amino acids. Germline-derived CDR1 and CDR2 are SGDLS and YYNGEE. Trimming removed 4 bases at V and 1 base at J, with 12 bases between.

This chain connects TRBV6-2 or TRBV6-3 to TRBJ1-2, with D possibly matching TRBD1 (5 bases). Trimming stripped 0 bases from V and 4 bases from J, with 12 bases between. The CDR3 runs to 15 residues. Germline-derived CDR1 and CDR2 are MNHEY and SVGEGT. CDR3 protein: CASSYSGTVLYGYTF. Written as DNA, the CDR3 is TGTGCCAGCAGTTACTCAGGGACCGTCCTCTATGGCTACACCTTC.

J is TRBJ1-1 and V is TRBV5-1; D is possibly TRBD1 (6 bases). The germline V and J ends were trimmed by 0 bases and 1 base, with 7 bases remaining between them. CDR3 length equals 14 residues. Per germline, CDR1 SGHRS and CDR2 YFSETQ. CDR3 nucleotide sequence: TGCGCCAGCAGCTTGGAGGGGGAGAACACTGAAGCTTTCTTT. Translating gives CASSLEGENTEAFF.

Points on this clonotype: Sequence at one end of the junction differs from germline and may be a read error. This rearrangement joins TRBV10-3 to TRBJ2-7; 10 bases line up with TRBD1. Germline CDR1 is ENHRY and CDR2 is SYGVKD. The CDR3 length is 12 residues. CDR3 DNA: TGTGCCACGGGACAGGGGCTCTACGAGGAGTACTTC. Protein product: CATGQGLYEEYF.

The chain carries TRBV4-2 and TRBJ1-1, with 8 bases that match TRBD1. After removal of 4 bases from V and 7 bases from J, the junction contained 8 bases not matched to a gene. The CDR3 extends over 14 amino acids. Germline lookup yields CDR1 LGHNA and CDR2 YNFKEQ. The CDR3: CASSLLGTGGEAFF. The CDR3 region has the DNA TGTGCCAGCAGCCTACTGGGGACAGGAGGTGAAGCTTTCTTT.

CDR3 amino acids: CSALRDSLYNEQFF. DNA for the CDR3: TGCAGTGCTCTCCGGGACTCGTTATACAATGAGCAGTTCTTC. The genes are TRBV20-1 and TRBJ2-1; tentative D call: TRBD2 (6 bases). The germline V gene encodes CDR1 DFQATT and CDR2 SNEGSKA (reference sequence). V shed 5 bases and J shed 4 bases, with 15 bases lying between them. CDR3 length equals 14 residues.

This clonotype was found a few times. The chain is built from TRBV7-6 and TRBJ2-1; D not certain. V gave up 1 base and J gave up 8 bases, with 12 bases separating them. The V gene's germline CDR1 is SGHVS and CDR2 FNYEAQ. CDR3 length equals 14 residues. CDR3: CASSLEYGKDEQFF. Here the CDR3 DNA reads TGTGCCAGCAGCTTAGAATATGGGAAGGATGAGCAGTTCTTC.

This chain joins TRBV28 and TRBJ2-5; D is perhaps TRBD2 (6 bases). The CDR3 loop spans 14 amino acids. Trimming took off 6 bases at V and 4 bases at J, with 15 bases between the two ends. Germline lookup yields CDR1 MDHEN and CDR2 SYDVKM. CDR3 in DNA: TGTGCCAGCAGCGTGACTAGGAGGGGAGAGACCCAGTACTTC. Translating gives CASSVTRRGETQYF. Filled out from reference TRBV28 and TRBJ2-5, the complete variable domain reads DVKVTQSSRYLVKRTGEKVFLECVQDMDHENMFWYRQDPGLGLRLIYFSYDVKMKEKGDIPEGYSVSREKKERFSLILESASTNQTSMYLCASSVTRRGETQYFGPGTRLLVL.

This clonotype has just a few counts. This chain joins TRBV5-1 and TRBJ1-2; TRBD1 might be the D (5 bases). The V gene's germline CDR1 is SGHRS and CDR2 YFSETQ. Trimming pared 4 bases from V and 0 bases from J, leaving 16 bases between. This CDR3 contains 16 residues. Here the CDR3 DNA reads TGCGCCAGCAGCAATACCTCGGGGCCGGCTAACTATGGCTACACCTTC. Translated, it gives CASSNTSGPANYGYTF.